This T cell receptor (beta chain) was recovered during a study of shared clonotypes between healthy human individuals. Whole-study context: The study used three CD4 naive, three CD4 memory, two CD8 naive and one CD8 memory plate per donor.

Original processing methods: From ImmunoSEQ came sequences covering only the junction and carrying no quality scores, so filtering differed. Generated by immunoSEQ multiplex PCR, the TCRdb table keeps only in-frame clones and is missing some. Clonal size and the V and J genes are those of that table, whereas D and trimming came from the DNA. The sample has over a million clones, approximately 98.5% seen once. Trimming took 6 bases from V and 9 from J, leaving 21 bases between them. The germline V gene encodes CDR1 MNHEY and CDR2 SVGAGI. The CDR3 extends over 15 amino acids. This receptor was identified in a man aged 30 to 39 in good health. Sequences were obtained from naive CD4+ T cells sorted from blood. Subset denoted: CD45RA+ positively selected. This chain uses TRBV6-5 with TRBJ2-1; D uncertain. DNA of the CDR3: TGTGCCAGCAGCTTGCCGGCGGCCTCATGGGGTGAGCAGTTCTTC. Its translation: CASSLPAASWGEQFF.